One sample yielded the 8 T cell receptor beta chains listed below, sequenced in a study of blood T cell repertoires in COVID-19. Method: immunoSEQ multiplex PCR; TCRdb's copy keeps in-frame clones and lacks some. The sample lists around 140,000 clones; about four fifths were seen once. The sequenced sample was peripheral blood. The receptors stem from a human donor in a cohort sampled during active COVID-19.

The V gene is TRBV5-1, the J gene TRBJ1-6; 10 bases line up with TRBD1. V was pared by 0 bases and J by 9 bases, with 3 bases of the junction left unmatched. Germline-derived CDR1 and CDR2 are SGHRS and YFSETQ. The length of the CDR3 is 15 residues. The CDR3 DNA is TGCGCCAGCAGCTTGGCCGGACAGGGGGGTTCACCCCTCCACTTT. Translation: CASSLAGQGGSPLHF.

CDR3 sequence: CASSGTGTVTLYGYTF. The CDR3 nucleotides read TGTGCCAGCAGTGGAACCGGGACAGTGACCCTCTATGGCTACACCTTC. The chain is built from TRBV25-1 and TRBJ1-2; 7 nucleotides agree with TRBD1. Germline-derived CDR1 and CDR2 are MGHDK and SYGVNS. Trimming at V came to 4 bases and at J to 4 bases, leaving 12 bases not matched to a gene. The CDR3 runs 16 residues.

The J gene is TRBJ2-5, the V gene TRBV5-1; a possible D gene is TRBD2 (7 bases). This CDR3 has 14 residues. Germline CDR1 and CDR2: SGHRS and YFSETQ. V lost 4 bases, J lost 5 bases, and 15 bases lay in between. CDR3 amino acids: CASSGGGARETQYF. CDR3 nucleotide sequence: TGCGCCAGCAGCGGAGGGGGGGCGAGGGAGACCCAGTACTTC.

This clone was found once. J is TRBJ2-1 and V is TRBV6-6, with 9 positions matching TRBD2. CDR3 size: 17 residues. The J segment lost 4 bases and the V segment lost 5 bases, leaving 12 bases of the junction unmatched. Germline CDR1 and CDR2: MNHNY and SVGAGI (reference sequence). This CDR3 reads CASSRDVGTSRYNEQFF. CDR3 nucleotides: TGTGCCAGCAGTCGTGACGTGGGGACTAGCCGATACAATGAGCAGTTCTTC.

The V gene is TRBV29-1, the J gene TRBJ1-4; the match to TRBD1 covers 11 bases. This CDR3 contains 15 residues. Germline loops: CDR1 SQVTM, CDR2 ANQGSEA. J gave up 0 bases and V 4 bases, and 1 base lay outside the gene matches. DNA for the CDR3: TGCAGCGTTGGGGACAGGGGGACAACTAATGAAAAACTGTTTTTT. It codes for CSVGDRGTTNEKLFF.

V gene TRBV4-2 combines with J gene TRBJ1-3, with D tentatively TRBD1 (6 bases). Trimming pared 4 bases from V and 8 bases from J, leaving 21 bases between. The CDR3 is 16 amino acids. CDR1 is LGHNA, CDR2 YNFKEQ, per germline. CDR3 sequence (DNA): TGTGCCAGCAGCCCAGATAGAACAGGGTCTAAGCACACCATATATTTT. It codes for CASSPDRTGSKHTIYF.

The chain employs TRBV12-3 or TRBV12-4 and TRBJ1-1, with 11 nucleotides matching TRBD1. The CDR3 extends over 13 amino acids. With V trimmed by 4 bases and J by 10 bases, 5 bases remained unmatched. The chain's CDR3 is CASSSGQGVGAFF. CDR3 DNA: TGTGCCAGCAGTTCGGGACAGGGGGTGGGAGCTTTCTTT.

The rearrangement links TRBV6-6 to TRBJ2-2; TRBD2 matches at 9 bases. The length of the CDR3 is 15 residues. The V segment lost 6 bases and the J segment 3 bases; nucleotides outside the gene matches: 5. Germline-derived CDR1 and CDR2 are MNHNY and SVGAGI (reference sequence). The CDR3 is CASRASGTYTGELFF. Written as DNA, the CDR3 is TGTGCCAGCAGGGCTAGCGGGACTTACACCGGGGAGCTGTTTTTT.